The entry below describes one T cell receptor (beta chain). The data belong to a study of blood T cell repertoires in COVID-19. The protocol was immunoSEQ multiplex PCR, while the TCRdb copy is restricted to in-frame clones and leaves out a portion. Of about 230,000 clones detected, more than 75% appear once; the ten largest clones hold about 0.91%. The ends were cut back, 1 base at V and 4 bases at J, with 14 bases in the middle. The CDR3 is made up of 15 amino acids. Per the germline V gene, CDR1 is SGHRS and CDR2 is YFSETQ. The chain is built from TRBV5-1 and TRBJ1-1, with D tentatively TRBD1 (6 bases). The receptor's source is a middle-aged man with acute or convalescent COVID-19. The sequencing input was peripheral blood. The CDR3 loop reads CASSLSAGASTEAFF. The CDR3 nucleotides are TGCGCCAGCAGCTTGTCCGCAGGGGCGAGCACTGAAGCTTTCTTT.